The present T cell receptor (beta chain) was sequenced within a study of blood T cell repertoires in COVID-19. This CDR3 contains 13 residues. V was cut by 5 bases and J by 0 bases, with 7 bases left in between. This clone was counted only a few times. Authors' data handling: The authors estimated nucleated cell counts from reference gene primer amplification. Some clones are missing from TCRdb's copy, which holds only in-frame ones; the method was immunoSEQ multiplex PCR. V and J calls and clone size come straight from that table; D and trimming were deduced from the DNA. The repertoire holds some 130,000 clones, with roughly 84% as singletons.

Sequenced sample: peripheral blood. The TCR comes from a man aged 55 to 70 with acute or convalescent COVID-19. V and J are TRBV12-3 or TRBV12-4 and TRBJ1-1; D may be TRBD1 (6 bases). As DNA, the CDR3 is TGTGCCAGCAGTAGGACAGTGAACACTGAAGCTTTCTTT. This encodes CASSRTVNTEAFF.